This T cell receptor (beta chain) was found in a study of blood T cell repertoires in COVID-19. CDR3 length: 15 amino acids. Looked up from germline, CDR1 is SEHNR and CDR2 is FQNEAQ (reference sequence). Trimming pared 4 bases from V and 4 bases from J, leaving 13 bases between. Sequenced by immunoSEQ multiplex PCR; TCRdb stores in-frame clones only, minus some. The sample has 370,000 or so clones; more than 75% are singletons. This sequence was found in a human donor with acute or convalescent COVID-19. The donor label of this sample is uncertain. The V call is TRBV7-9, the J call TRBJ1-4, with a tentative D call TRBD1 (5 bases). Sequencing was performed on peripheral blood. The CDR3 DNA reads TGTGCCAGCAGCTCGCGGGACGGCGATAATGAAAAACTGTTTTTT. This gives the protein CASSSRDGDNEKLFF.